These 15 T cell receptor beta chains originate from one sample sequenced in a study of blood T cells in healthy people across ages. PCR was performed a second time for about 7 to 11 cycles using a sample-barcoded 5' primer and a J-beta primer mix. TCRdb processed the 5' RACE reads anew with MiXCR; each CDR3 protein has one entry. This table holds approximately 800,000 distinct CDR3 sequences, roughly 60% found once. Specimen: blood. Receptors were obtained from a man aged 25 to 40 in good health.

The genes are TRBV15 and TRBJ2-7; 9 bases align to TRBD1. Germline assignment: CDR1 LNHNV and CDR2 YYDKDF (reference sequence). CDR3 length: 15 amino acids. The ends lost 5 bases at V and 1 base at J; junction bases unmatched: 6. The CDR3 here is CATSGWTGASYEQYF. Here the CDR3 DNA reads TGTGCCACCAGCGGCTGGACAGGGGCATCCTACGAGCAGTACTTC.

The rearrangement joins TRBV6-6 to TRBJ2-5; possibly TRBD1 or TRBD2 for D (5 bases each). Germline CDR1 MNHNY, CDR2 SVGAGI (reference sequence). The V and J ends lost 6 bases and 4 bases respectively, with 15 bases between them. This CDR3 region has 14 residues. The CDR3 DNA reads as TGTGCCAGCAGCCCGGGACGATCTGTAGAGACCCAGTACTTC. It encodes CASSPGRSVETQYF.

This chain joins TRBV29-1 and TRBJ2-3, with D perhaps TRBD2 (5 bases). Trimming stripped 4 bases from V and 2 bases from J, with 10 bases between. CDR1 and CDR2 from the germline V gene are SQVTM and ANQGSEA. The CDR3 is made up of 13 amino acids. CDR3 coding DNA: TGCAGCGTTGGAAAGGGAGACACAGATACGCAGTATTTT. It codes for CSVGKGDTDTQYF.

This chain connects TRBV12-3 or TRBV12-4 to TRBJ2-3, with 9 bases that match TRBD2. V shed 6 bases and J 7 bases; nucleotides not matched to a gene: 8. The CDR3 is made up of 14 amino acids. This CDR3 reads CASSEGLAPYTQYF. The CDR3 region has the DNA TGTGCCAGCAGCGAGGGACTAGCCCCATATACGCAGTATTTT.

The genes are TRBV4-3 and TRBJ2-5, with 10 nucleotides matching TRBD2. Germline V CDR1 and CDR2: LGHNA, YSLEER. The CDR3 covers 15 residues. The trim removed 3 bases at V and 4 bases at J, leaving 5 bases unmatched. Here the CDR3 DNA reads TGCGCCAGCAGCCAGGGAACTAGCGGGATAGAGACCCAGTACTTC. Translation: CASSQGTSGIETQYF.

The chain uses TRBV20-1 and TRBJ2-1; D gene uncertain. V was cut by 2 bases and J by 4 bases, with 15 bases left in between. The CDR3 has 15 residues. CDR1 DFQATT and CDR2 SNEGSKA come from the germline V gene (reference sequence). The CDR3 sequence is CSARLPRVPYNEQFF. As DNA, the CDR3 is TGCAGTGCTAGACTGCCGCGAGTCCCTTACAATGAGCAGTTCTTC.

This clonotype has just one count. The rearrangement joins TRBV20-1 to TRBJ2-3; D is possibly TRBD2 (5 bases). V was shortened by 8 bases and J by 8 bases, with 26 bases between the two germline ends. The CDR3 runs 15 residues. The germline V gene encodes CDR1 DFQATT and CDR2 SNEGSKA (reference sequence). The CDR3 sequence: CSYLGTRRPKGTQYF. The CDR3 DNA sequence: TGCAGTTATCTGGGAACCAGGAGGCCCAAGGGTACGCAGTATTTT.

The genes are TRBV7-9 and TRBJ1-1, with D unclear. CDR1 and CDR2 (germline): SEHNR, FQNEAQ (reference sequence). The CDR3 runs to 15 residues. V was cut by 7 bases and J by 4 bases, with 19 bases left in between. The CDR3 bases are TGTGCCAGCATCACCCTTGGTGGAGTTCGCACTGAAGCTTTCTTT. Its translation: CASITLGGVRTEAFF.

Only one count was recorded for this clonotype. V usage is TRBV20-1 and J usage is TRBJ2-1; D is perhaps TRBD1 (7 bases). Germline-derived CDR1 and CDR2 are DFQATT and SNEGSKA (reference sequence). The CDR3 length is 15 residues. V lost 6 bases and J lost 6, with 21 bases in between. CDR3 coding DNA: TGCAGTGCCGAGGGGGGCGGGGACAGCCTCAATGAGCAGTTCTTC. Amino acid sequence: CSAEGGGDSLNEQFF.

This clonotype was counted a few times. The rearrangement uses TRBV27 and TRBJ2-5; D gene unclear. The CDR3 has 12 amino acids. The V end was cut by 7 bases, the J end by 4 bases, with 10 bases between. Germline V lookup: CDR1 MNHEY, CDR2 SMNVEV (reference sequence). The CDR3 coding sequence is TGTGCCAGCATCCTCCCAGGAGAGACCCAGTACTTC. Translated: CASILPGETQYF.

V is TRBV6-2 or TRBV6-3 and J is TRBJ1-2, with 8 bases that match TRBD1. The CDR3 has 16 residues. Unmatched junction bases numbered 9, after V lost 4 bases and J lost 2 bases. The germline V gene encodes CDR1 MNHEY and CDR2 SVGEGT. The CDR3 DNA follows: TGTGCCAGCAGTTTGAGCCCGGGACAGGCAAACTATGGCTACACCTTC. Its translation is CASSLSPGQANYGYTF.

The rearrangement uses TRBV7-2 and TRBJ1-1; D is perhaps TRBD1 (5 bases). This CDR3 region has 15 residues. CDR1 is SGHTA, CDR2 FQGNSA, per germline. Trimming removed 5 bases from V and 1 base from J, with 14 bases in between. The CDR3: CASSVTRGWNTEAFF. In DNA form, the CDR3 reads TGTGCCAGCAGCGTAACCCGGGGGTGGAACACTGAAGCTTTCTTT.

This chain connects TRBV20-1 to TRBJ2-5, with D maybe TRBD2 (5 bases). Trimming removed 3 bases at V and 5 bases at J, with 22 bases between. This CDR3 is built from 16 residues. The V gene's germline CDR1 is DFQATT and CDR2 SNEGSKA (reference sequence). CDR3 bases: TGCAGTGCTAGTCCCCAAAACCCCACTAGAAAGGAGACCCAGTACTTC. Translating it yields CSASPQNPTRKETQYF.

Regarding this clonotype: Germline and junction disagree at one end, which may indicate a read error. CDR3 sequence: CTSSQDGDRGEETQYF. CDR3 DNA: TGTACCAGCAGCCAAGATGGGGACAGGGGAGAAGAGACCCAGTACTTC. The gene calls are TRBV4-2 and TRBJ2-7, with 10 nucleotides matching TRBD1. The end of the DNA fits TRBJ2-5 better, so the J call may be wrong. The CDR3 totals 16 residues. The germline CDR1 and CDR2 sequences are LGHNA and YNFKEQ.

This sequence joins TRBV12-5 and TRBJ2-3; the match to TRBD1 covers 7 bases. This CDR3 is 15 amino acids long. Germline assignment: CDR1 LGHNT and CDR2 FRNRAP. The junction had 7 bases not matched to a gene; V was cut back by 7 bases and J by 0 bases. The CDR3 nucleotides read TGTGCTAGTGCCCGGGACAGTGCTAGCACAGATACGCAGTATTTT. Its protein is CASARDSASTDTQYF. Full variable domain (outside the CDR3, taken from reference TRBV12-5 and TRBJ2-3): DARVTQTPRHKVTEMGQEVTMRCQPILGHNTVFWYRQTMMQGLELLAYFRNRAPLDDSGMPKDRFSAEMPDATLATLKIQPSEPRDSAVYFCASARDSASTDTQYFGPGTRLTVL.